Each of the 16 T cell receptor beta chains below was sequenced from the same sample in a study of vaccination effects on CD4 cells after COVID-19. Sequencing followed a ViraFEST assay step that expanded antigen-specific CD4+ T cells with viral peptide pools. Cultured cells yielded isolated CD4+ T cells after approximately nine days. None of the vaccinated had previously contracted SARS-CoV-2, and their nucleocapsid antibodies tested negative. Profiling relied on immunoSEQ multiplex PCR, and the TCRdb table lists in-frame clones only, not all of them. The table has about 55,000 clones, about two thirds seen once; the top ten hold around 16%. What these receptors recognize is not known. The sample in question was CD4+ T cells from PBMCs cultured with SARS-CoV-2 spike peptides, obtained before COVID-19 vaccination. These receptors all come from a human donor who received a COVID-19 vaccine.

This clone was seen a single time. V gene TRBV28 combines with J gene TRBJ1-6; tentatively, D is TRBD1 (5 bases). Germline assignment: CDR1 MDHEN and CDR2 SYDVKM. The CDR3 runs 14 residues. Deletions cut 2 bases from V and 4 bases from J, with 6 bases between. The DNA for the CDR3 is TGTGCCAGCAGTTTAGGGGGGTATAATTCACCCCTCCACTTT. It encodes CASSLGGYNSPLHF.

V gene TRBV7-9 combines with J gene TRBJ2-1, with 10 bases aligning to TRBD2. Germline V gene lookup returns CDR1 SEHNR and CDR2 FQNEAQ (reference sequence). Trimming cost V 3 bases and J 1 base; bases outside gene matches: 3. This CDR3 comprises 16 residues. CDR3 protein: CASSLSGGGSYNEQFF. The CDR3 DNA sequence: TGTGCCAGCAGCTTGAGCGGGGGGGGATCCTACAATGAGCAGTTCTTC.

This clone was recorded only once. The chain combines TRBV18 with TRBJ2-5; D is unclear. Trimming shortened V by 2 bases and J by 5 bases, and 6 bases separated the two germline ends. The germline CDR1 and CDR2 sequences are KGHSH and LQKENI. The CDR3 sequence is 12 residues long. For the CDR3, the DNA is TGTGCCAGCTCACCAGAGCGTGAGACCCAGTACTTC. It specifies CASSPERETQYF.

This clone was seen a few times. The rearrangement joins TRBV6-5 to TRBJ1-2; no firm D call. V lost 6 bases and J lost 12, with 11 bases in between. This CDR3 spans 10 amino acids. Germline V gene sequence: CDR1 MNHEY, CDR2 SVGAGI. The chain's CDR3 is CASSIAGHTF. CDR3 bases: TGTGCCAGCAGCATAGCAGGCCACACCTTC.

The DNA for the CDR3 is TGTGCCAGCAGTGCAAGGGGGAACACCGGGGAGCTGTTTTTT. It encodes CASSARGNTGELFF. This rearrangement joins TRBV6-4 to TRBJ2-2; the D gene is possibly TRBD1 (5 bases). The ends were cut back, 4 bases at V and 1 base at J, with 7 bases in the middle. Germline values: CDR1 MRHNA, CDR2 SNTAGT. This CDR3 region has 14 residues.

The chain employs TRBV28 and TRBJ2-7; D ambiguous. The V end lost 4 bases, the J end lost 4 bases, and 8 bases lay between the germline ends. The CDR3 totals 12 residues. CDR1 is MDHEN, CDR2 SYDVKM, per germline. The CDR3 spells CASSSTQYEQYF. DNA of the CDR3: TGTGCCAGCAGTTCCACCCAATACGAGCAGTACTTC.

The V call is TRBV6-5, the J call TRBJ2-1, with 11 bases that match TRBD2. Trimming at V came to 4 bases and at J to 3 bases, leaving 5 bases not matched to a gene. Germline-derived CDR1 and CDR2 are MNHEY and SVGAGI. CDR3 length equals 16 residues. Written as DNA, the CDR3 is TGTGCCAGCAGTTCCTGGGGGACTAGCGGCTACAATGAGCAGTTCTTC. It is translated as CASSSWGTSGYNEQFF.

The chain has TRBV5-5 and TRBJ2-7; possible D gene TRBD2, 5 bases. The CDR3 runs to 13 residues. Germline values: CDR1 SGHKS, CDR2 YYEKEE (reference sequence). Trimming removed 1 base at V and 4 bases at J, with 9 bases between. The CDR3 sequence: CASSLSGGYEQYF. In DNA form, the CDR3 reads TGTGCCAGCAGCTTGTCCGGAGGATACGAGCAGTACTTC.

The V call is TRBV3-1 (or the pseudogene TRBV3-2), the J call TRBJ1-3; possible D gene TRBD1, 5 bases. The CDR3 consists of 15 residues. V was cut by 3 bases and J by 5 bases, with 14 bases left in between. From germline, CDR1 is LGHDT and CDR2 YNNKEL (reference sequence). The CDR3 DNA reads as TGTGCCAGCAGCCAGGGGGGACGGAAGAGAAACACCATATATTTT. It codes for CASSQGGRKRNTIYF.

This clone was found once. The chain couples TRBV2 to TRBJ2-1, with a tentative D call TRBD1 (6 bases). This CDR3 has 13 amino acids. From germline, CDR1 is SNHLY and CDR2 FYNNEI. With 4 bases removed from V and 8 bases from J, the gap between germline ends came to 12 bases. CDR3: CASSVGRGDEQFF. The DNA of the CDR3 is TGTGCCAGCAGTGTGGGCAGGGGTGATGAGCAGTTCTTC.

As DNA, the CDR3 is TGCAGCGCGAGAACCCTCTACGAGCAGTACTTC. Encoded protein: CSARTLYEQYF. The chain couples TRBV29-1 to TRBJ2-7; no clear D. Germline V CDR1 and CDR2: SQVTM, ANQGSEA. V was trimmed by 7 bases and J by 3 bases, leaving 10 bases between them. The CDR3 totals 11 residues.

CDR3 in DNA: TGTGCCAGCAGTACAGGGTCGGGGACTGAAGCTTTCTTT. Protein product: CASSTGSGTEAFF. The rearrangement joins TRBV12-3 or TRBV12-4 to TRBJ1-1; D may be TRBD1 (6 bases). This CDR3 region has 13 residues. V lost 5 bases, J lost 5 bases, and 12 bases lay in between.

The V gene is TRBV4-3, the J gene TRBJ2-5; 7 nucleotides match TRBD1. The CDR3 is 15 amino acids. Germline trimming cut 0 bases from V and 4 bases from J; bases unmatched to any gene: 5. The germline CDR1 and CDR2 sequences are LGHNA and YSLEER. CDR3 sequence: CASSQEGPGGETQYF. CDR3 nucleotide sequence: TGCGCCAGCAGCCAAGAAGGGCCAGGGGGAGAGACCCAGTACTTC.

The chain is built from TRBV10-2 and TRBJ1-2; TRBD1 matches 7 bases. The CDR3 runs 13 residues. V was pared by 3 bases and J by 8 bases, with 6 bases of the junction left unmatched. The germline gives CDR1 WSHSY, CDR2 SAAADI. CDR3 coding DNA: TGCGCCAGCAGTGAACAGGGGTCGGGCGGCTACACCTTC. Its translation: CASSEQGSGGYTF.

This clone was found a few times. J is TRBJ2-2 and V is TRBV30, with a weak D call TRBD2 (5 bases). The CDR3 contains 16 residues. V shed 3 bases and J shed 4 bases, with 18 bases lying between them. Germline V gene data show CDR1 as GTSNPN and CDR2 as SVGIG (reference sequence). CDR3 sequence reads: CAWSAVLRASTGELFF. CDR3 coding DNA: TGTGCCTGGAGCGCCGTATTGAGGGCGAGCACCGGGGAGCTGTTTTTT.

The chain recombines TRBV6-2 or TRBV6-3 with TRBJ1-2; 7 bases match TRBD1. The V and J ends lost 0 bases and 8 bases, in that order; junction bases with no gene match: 9. This CDR3 contains 15 residues. Germline lookup yields CDR1 MNHEY and CDR2 SVGEGT. CDR3 sequence reads: CASSYSIQGVLGYTF. In DNA, the CDR3 is TGTGCCAGCAGTTACTCGATCCAGGGGGTCTTGGGCTACACCTTC.